This T cell receptor beta chain came from a study of T-cell reconstitution after alpha-beta-depleted transplantation in children. Library preparation (for TCRbeta) was performed with unique molecular identifiers. TCRdb reanalysed the PCR reads using MiXCR and keeps one entry per CDR3 protein. The repertoire holds a few hundred thousand distinct CDR3 sequences, with approximately 41% as singletons. The V and J ends lost 3 bases and 2 bases respectively, with 16 bases between them. Per the germline V gene, CDR1 is SGHRS and CDR2 is YFSETQ. CDR3 size: 16 residues. The TCR comes from a girl aged 2-10 years with aplastic anemia, due to receive a stem cell transplant. The chain employs TRBV5-1 and TRBJ2-3; TRBD2 is a possible D gene (6 bases). The starting material was PBMCs, obtained before TCRalphabeta/CD19-depleted stem cell transplant. CDR3: CASSSMSGLFTDTQYF. CDR3 bases: TGCGCCAGCAGCTCCATGAGCGGGCTCTTCACAGATACGCAGTATTTT. The full variable domain, its missing parts supplied by reference TRBV5-1 and TRBJ2-3, is KAGVTQTPRYLIKTRGQQVTLSCSPISGHRSVSWYQQTPGQGLQFLFEYFSETQRNKGNFPGRFSGRQFSNSRSEMNVSTLELGDSALYLCASSSMSGLFTDTQYFGPGTRLTVL.